This TCR beta chain was recovered during a study of control samples from healthy donors and cancer patients. The CDR3 is made up of 16 amino acids. CDR1 is SGDLS, CDR2 YYNGEE, per germline. Trimming cost V 4 bases and J 1 base, with 15 bases left between them. Data came from immunoSEQ multiplex PCR; TCRdb stores just in-frame clones and leaves some out. The sample consists of 250,000 to 300,000 clones, almost 85% of them appearing once. This sequence was found in a woman aged 55-70 years with lung cancer. V and J are TRBV9 and TRBJ2-1; D remains unclear. Sequencing was carried out using PBMCs. The CDR3 bases are TGTGCCAGCAGCCCAGATGGGCACGTTTCCTACAATGAGCAGTTCTTC. Protein product: CASSPDGHVSYNEQFF.